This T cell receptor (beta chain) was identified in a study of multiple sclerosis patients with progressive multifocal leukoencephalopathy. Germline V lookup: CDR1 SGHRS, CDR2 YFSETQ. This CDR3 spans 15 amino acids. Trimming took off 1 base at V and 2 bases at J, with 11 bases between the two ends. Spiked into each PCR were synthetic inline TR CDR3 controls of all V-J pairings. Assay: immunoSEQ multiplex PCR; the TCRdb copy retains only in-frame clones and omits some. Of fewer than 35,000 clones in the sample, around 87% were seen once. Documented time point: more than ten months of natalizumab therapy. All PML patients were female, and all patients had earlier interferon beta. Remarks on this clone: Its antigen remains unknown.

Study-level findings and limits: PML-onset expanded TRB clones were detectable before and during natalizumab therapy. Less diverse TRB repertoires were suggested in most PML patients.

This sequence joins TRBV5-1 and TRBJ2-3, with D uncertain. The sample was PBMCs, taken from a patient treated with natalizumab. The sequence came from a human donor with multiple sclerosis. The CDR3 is CASSLQAPTTDTQYF. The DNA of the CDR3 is TGCGCCAGCAGCTTGCAGGCACCTACCACAGATACGCAGTATTTT.